This T cell receptor (beta chain) was sequenced during a study of T cell responses to AZD1222 COVID-19 vaccine. Findings of the study overall: Females outnumbered males among donors, who were mostly white British; clonal diversity was possibly underestimated. There were vaccine-associated CD4 TCRs across spike, dominant at 160-218 and 743-854. Regions left unmutated in variants are reportedly the target of nearly half of spike-specific TCRs. Repertoires were sampled only after the peak T cell response.

Sequencing was performed with immunoSEQ multiplex PCR; in TCRdb, only in-frame clones are kept and a portion is missing. Here the sample spans approximately 190,000 clones, approximately 90% being singletons. The CDR3 sequence is 19 residues long. In germline, CDR1 is KGHSH, CDR2 LQKENI. Trimming removed 2 bases from V and 0 bases from J, with 17 bases in between. This clone was counted once. Its specificity is not known. This specimen consisted of peripheral blood, obtained on day 0 of AZD1222 vaccination. The TCR was taken from an adult in good health. The chain recombines TRBV18 with TRBJ2-6, with D unclear. CDR3 residues: CASSPFTGNPPSGANVLTF. The CDR3 coding sequence is TGTGCCAGCTCACCATTCACGGGTAATCCACCCTCTGGGGCCAACGTCCTGACTTTC. Variable domain in full (rest from reference TRBV18 and TRBJ2-6): NAGVMQNPRHLVRRRGQEARLRCSPMKGHSHVYWYRQLPEEGLKFMVYLQKENIIDESGMPKERFSAEFPKEGPSILRIQQVVRGDSAAYFCASSPFTGNPPSGANVLTFGAGSRLTVL.